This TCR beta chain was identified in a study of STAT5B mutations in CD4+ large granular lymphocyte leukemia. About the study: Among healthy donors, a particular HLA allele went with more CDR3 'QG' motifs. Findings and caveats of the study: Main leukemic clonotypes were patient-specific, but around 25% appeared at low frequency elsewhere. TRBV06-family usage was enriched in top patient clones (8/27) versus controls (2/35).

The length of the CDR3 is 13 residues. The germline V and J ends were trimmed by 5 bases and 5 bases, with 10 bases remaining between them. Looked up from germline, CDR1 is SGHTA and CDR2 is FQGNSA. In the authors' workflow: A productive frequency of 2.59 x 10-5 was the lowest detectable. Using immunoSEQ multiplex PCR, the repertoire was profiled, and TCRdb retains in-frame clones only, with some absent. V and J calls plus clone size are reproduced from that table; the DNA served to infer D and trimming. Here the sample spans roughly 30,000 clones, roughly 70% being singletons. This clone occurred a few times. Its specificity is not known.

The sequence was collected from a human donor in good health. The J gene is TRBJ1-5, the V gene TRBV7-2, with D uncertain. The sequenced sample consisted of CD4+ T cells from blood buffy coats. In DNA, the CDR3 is TGTGCCAGCAGCCTCGCTGACGATCAGCCCCAGCATTTT. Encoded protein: CASSLADDQPQHF.